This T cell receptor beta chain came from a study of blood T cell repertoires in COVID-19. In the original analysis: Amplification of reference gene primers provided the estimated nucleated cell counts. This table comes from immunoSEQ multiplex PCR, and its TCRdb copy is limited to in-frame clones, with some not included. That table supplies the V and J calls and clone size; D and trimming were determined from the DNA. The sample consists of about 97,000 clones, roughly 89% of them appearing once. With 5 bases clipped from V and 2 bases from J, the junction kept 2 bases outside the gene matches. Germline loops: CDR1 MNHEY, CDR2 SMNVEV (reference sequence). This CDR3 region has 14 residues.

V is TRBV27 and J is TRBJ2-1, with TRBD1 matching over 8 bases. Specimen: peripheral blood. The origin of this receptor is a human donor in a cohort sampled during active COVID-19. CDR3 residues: CASSPQGAYNEQFF. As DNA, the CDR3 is TGTGCCAGCAGTCCACAGGGGGCCTACAATGAGCAGTTCTTC.